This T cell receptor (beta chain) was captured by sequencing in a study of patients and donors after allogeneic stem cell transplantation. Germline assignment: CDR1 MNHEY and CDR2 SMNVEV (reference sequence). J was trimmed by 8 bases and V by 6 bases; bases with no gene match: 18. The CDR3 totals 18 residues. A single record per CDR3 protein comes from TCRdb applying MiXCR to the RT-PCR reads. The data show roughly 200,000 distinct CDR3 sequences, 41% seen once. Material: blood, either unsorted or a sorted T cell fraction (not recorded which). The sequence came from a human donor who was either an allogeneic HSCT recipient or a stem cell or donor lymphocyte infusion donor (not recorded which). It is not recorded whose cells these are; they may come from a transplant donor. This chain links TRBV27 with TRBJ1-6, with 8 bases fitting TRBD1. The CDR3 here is CASSSPGGSARVDSPLHF. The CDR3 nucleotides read TGTGCCAGCAGCTCCCCAGGGGGCTCAGCCCGGGTAGATTCACCCCTCCACTTT.